Each of the 14 T cell receptor beta chains below was sequenced from the same sample in a study of B cell selection in AIRE deficiency. Regulatory T cells were sorted as CD4+CD25hiCD127low/negative cells. Assay: immunoSEQ multiplex PCR; the TCRdb copy retains only in-frame clones and omits some. Here the sample spans over 20,000 clones, around 90% being singletons. The material sequenced was CD4+CD25+ Tregs sorted from PBMCs. The receptor source for this set is a human donor in good health.

The J gene is TRBJ2-1, the V gene TRBV9, with D perhaps TRBD1 or TRBD2 (5 bases each). Germline CDR1 reads SGDLS; CDR2 reads YYNGEE. The CDR3 contains 17 residues. V dropped 0 bases and J dropped 1 base, with 14 bases sitting between them. This chain's CDR3 is CASSVEMGWGSYNEQFF. The CDR3 bases are TGTGCCAGCAGCGTAGAAATGGGGTGGGGGTCCTACAATGAGCAGTTCTTC.

The CDR3, as DNA: TGTGCCAGCAGTTCCGGGACGGATGAAGCTTTCTTT. It is translated as CASSSGTDEAFF. The rearrangement links TRBV6-1 to TRBJ1-1; TRBD1 is a possible D gene (5 bases). The V end lost 5 bases, the J end lost 7 bases, and 11 bases lay between the germline ends. The germline V gene has CDR1 MNHNS and CDR2 SASEGT. The CDR3 spans 12 residues.

This chain uses TRBV6-6 with TRBJ1-1; no clear D gene. The CDR3 extends over 14 amino acids. Germline values: CDR1 MNHNY, CDR2 SVGAGI (reference sequence). Trimming cost V 4 bases and J 2 bases, with 11 bases left between them. For the CDR3, the DNA is TGTGCCAGCAGTTTTCCGTCCCCCAACACTGAAGCTTTCTTT. Its translation: CASSFPSPNTEAFF.

V usage is TRBV7-8 and J usage is TRBJ1-1; D uncertain. The length of the CDR3 is 20 residues. The V end lost 5 bases, the J end lost 1 base, and 29 bases lay between the germline ends. Germline V gives CDR1 SGHVS, CDR2 FQNEAQ. The CDR3 sequence: CASSPLRLLRTQLKNTEAFF. The DNA for the CDR3 is TGTGCCAGCAGCCCCCTCAGGCTCCTTAGGACCCAATTAAAGAACACTGAAGCTTTCTTT.

The chain links TRBV6-1 to TRBJ2-1, with 13 positions matching TRBD2. V was clipped by 6 bases and J by 3 bases; unmatched bases: 2. The germline V gene encodes CDR1 MNHNS and CDR2 SASEGT. The CDR3 totals 15 residues. The CDR3 DNA is TGTGCCAGCAGAAGACTAGCGGGGGGCTACAATGAGCAGTTCTTC. Amino acids: CASRRLAGGYNEQFF.

The CDR3 reads CASSLYRGPATGELFF. DNA for the CDR3: TGCGCCAGCAGCCTATACAGGGGGCCGGCCACCGGGGAGCTGTTTTTT. The chain combines TRBV5-1 with TRBJ2-2; TRBD1 aligns across 9 bases. The CDR3 has 16 residues. The V gene's germline CDR1 is SGHRS and CDR2 YFSETQ. The ends lost 4 bases at V and 4 bases at J; junction bases unmatched: 8.

The V gene is TRBV7-9, the J gene TRBJ2-2, with 10 bases that match TRBD2. CDR3 length: 15 amino acids. The germline CDR1 and CDR2 sequences are SEHNR and FQNEAQ (reference sequence). The V gene end was trimmed by 2 bases and the J gene end by 5 bases; junction bases not matched to a gene: 2. CDR3 bases: TGTGCCAGCAGCTTACTAGCGGGAGTAACCGGGGAGCTGTTTTTT. Translation gives CASSLLAGVTGELFF.

The chain uses TRBV5-1 and TRBJ1-3; D not certain. V was cut by 1 base and J by 0 bases, with 8 bases left in between. Germline CDR1 SGHRS, CDR2 YFSETQ. CDR3 length: 15 amino acids. The CDR3 DNA follows: TGCGCCAGCAGCTTGTTCACGGGCTCTGGAAACACCATATATTTT. Its translation is CASSLFTGSGNTIYF. The whole variable domain, filled in from reference TRBV5-1 and TRBJ1-3, reads KAGVTQTPRYLIKTRGQQVTLSCSPISGHRSVSWYQQTPGQGLQFLFEYFSETQRNKGNFPGRFSGRQFSNSRSEMNVSTLELGDSALYLCASSLFTGSGNTIYFGEGSWLTVV.

The chain carries TRBV4-2 and TRBJ1-3; D unresolved. Deletions cut 5 bases from V and 0 bases from J, with 11 bases between. The V gene's germline CDR1 is LGHNA and CDR2 YNFKEQ. The CDR3 spans 15 residues. The CDR3 nucleotides are TGTGCCAGCAGCTTCGGAGGCTTCTCTGGAAACACCATATATTTT. Its translation: CASSFGGFSGNTIYF.

The chain joins TRBV5-1 to TRBJ2-4, with 10 bases aligning to TRBD2. Germline V gives CDR1 SGHRS, CDR2 YFSETQ. The CDR3 is 19 amino acids. Losses at the gene ends were 3 bases for V and 2 bases for J; bases not matched to a gene: 14. The CDR3, as DNA: TGCGCCAGCAGCTGGGAAGGGACTAGCGAGGCTCTGTCCAAAAACATTCAGTACTTC. Protein sequence: CASSWEGTSEALSKNIQYF.

This rearrangement joins TRBV19 to TRBJ1-4, with D perhaps TRBD1 (6 bases). The CDR3 is 12 amino acids. V was clipped by 10 bases and J by 7 bases, with 13 bases between them. Germline V gene data show CDR1 as LNHDA and CDR2 as SQIVND (reference sequence). The CDR3, as DNA: TGTGCCACCCAAGGGACACTTGAAAAACTGTTTTTT. It encodes CATQGTLEKLFF.

The chain uses TRBV5-1 and TRBJ1-3, with 7 nucleotides matching TRBD1. The CDR3 has 15 residues. Per germline, CDR1 SGHRS and CDR2 YFSETQ. V gave up 1 base and J gave up 4 bases; unmatched junction bases: 5. The CDR3 spells CASSLQTGIGNTIYF. The CDR3 DNA reads as TGCGCCAGCAGCTTGCAGACAGGGATCGGAAACACCATATATTTT.

The chain joins TRBV23-1 to TRBJ2-7, with a weak D call TRBD2 (5 bases). TRBV23-1 is labeled an ORF, and its function is uncertain. The CDR3 contains 16 residues. Trimming removed 3 bases from V and 4 bases from J, with 19 bases in between. CDR3 bases: TGCGCCAGCAGTCACCTCCCCGGGTCAAGGGAGTACGAGCAGTACTTC. It codes for CASSHLPGSREYEQYF.

The chain has TRBV5-8 and TRBJ2-3, with 7 bases matching TRBD2. The ends lost 4 bases at V and 0 bases at J; junction bases unmatched: 2. Germline CDR1 and CDR2: SGHTS and YDEGEE. This CDR3 comprises 14 residues. DNA for the CDR3: TGTGCCAGCAGCGTGGGGGGGAGCACAGATACGCAGTATTTT. Amino acids: CASSVGGSTDTQYF.